This TCR beta chain was retrieved from a study of cytomegalovirus exposure and HLA in healthy donors. The V and J ends lost 4 bases and 0 bases, in that order; junction bases with no gene match: 9. Germline CDR1 is SGHAT and CDR2 is FQNNGV. The CDR3 sequence is 17 residues long. Primers included in the PCR were 60 Vbeta and 13 Jbeta primers. Libraries were prepared by immunoSEQ multiplex PCR; TCRdb keeps only in-frame clonotypes and omits some of them. Among 200,000 or so clones listed, about 84% were seen once. Whole-study results and caveats: Among TCR beta chains of equal frequency, HLA-associated ones were more clonally expanded in a later analysis. Reports indicate that TCR beta sequences accurately predicted the HLA-A and HLA-B alleles of most subjects. Per a later analysis, about 17,000 TCR beta sequences showed association with HLA alleles at 0.05 false discovery rate.

A note on this clone: The target antigen is unknown.

Sample: PBMCs. This sequence originates from a human donor in good health. This chain links TRBV11-2 with TRBJ1-3; 7 nucleotides agree with TRBD1. The CDR3 spells CASSSLDRSGSGNTIYF. CDR3 DNA: TGTGCCAGCAGCTCCCTGGACAGGTCGGGCTCTGGAAACACCATATATTTT.